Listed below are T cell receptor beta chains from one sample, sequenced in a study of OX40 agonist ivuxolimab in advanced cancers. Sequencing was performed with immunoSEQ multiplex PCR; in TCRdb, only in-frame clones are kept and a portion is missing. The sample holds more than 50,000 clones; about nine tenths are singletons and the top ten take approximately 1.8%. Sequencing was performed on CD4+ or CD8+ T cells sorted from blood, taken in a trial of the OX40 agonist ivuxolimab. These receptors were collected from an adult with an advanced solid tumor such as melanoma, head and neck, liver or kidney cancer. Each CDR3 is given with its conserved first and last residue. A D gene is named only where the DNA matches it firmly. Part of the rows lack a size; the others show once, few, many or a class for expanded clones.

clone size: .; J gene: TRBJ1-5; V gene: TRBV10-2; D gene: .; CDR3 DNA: TGCGCCAGTAACAATAGGGGTGATAGCAATCAGCCCCAGCATTTT; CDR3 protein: CASNNRGDSNQPQHF
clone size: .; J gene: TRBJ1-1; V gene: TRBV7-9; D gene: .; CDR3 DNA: TGTGCCAGCACCGAGCCTAAGATTGAAGCTTTCTTT; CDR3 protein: CASTEPKIEAFF
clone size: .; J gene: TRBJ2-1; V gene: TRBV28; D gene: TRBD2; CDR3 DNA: TGTGCCAGCAGTGGAGCGGGAGTAGTCAATGAGCAGTTCTTC; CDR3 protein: CASSGAGVVNEQFF
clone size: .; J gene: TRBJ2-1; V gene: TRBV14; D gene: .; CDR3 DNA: TGTGCCAGCAGCCTACCTTCGGGACAAATCTCCTACAATGAGCAGTTCTTC; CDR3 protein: CASSLPSGQISYNEQFF
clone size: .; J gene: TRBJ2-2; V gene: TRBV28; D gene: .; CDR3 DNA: TGTGTCTCAGCAACTACCAGGAAAAACACCGGGGAGCTGTTTTTT; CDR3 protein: CVSATTRKNTGELFF
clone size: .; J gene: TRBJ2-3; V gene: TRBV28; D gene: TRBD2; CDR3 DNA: TGTGCCAGCAGCGGCGGGGGTAAAGATACGCAGTATTTT; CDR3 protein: CASSGGGKDTQYF
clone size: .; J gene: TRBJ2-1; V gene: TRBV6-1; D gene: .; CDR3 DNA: TGTGCCACTGAACGGGGATCTGCCTACAATGAGCAGTTCTTC; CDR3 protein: CATERGSAYNEQFF
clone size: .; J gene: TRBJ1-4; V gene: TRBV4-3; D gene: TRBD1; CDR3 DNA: TGCGCCAGCAGCCAAGATAGGGGAGGGGGCGCGGAAAAACTGTTTTTT; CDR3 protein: CASSQDRGGGAEKLFF
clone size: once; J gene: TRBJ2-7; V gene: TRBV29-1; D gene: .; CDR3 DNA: TGCAGCGTTGACCACGGAGGCGAGCAGTACTTC; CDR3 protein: CSVDHGGEQYF
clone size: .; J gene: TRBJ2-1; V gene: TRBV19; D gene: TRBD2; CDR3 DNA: TGTGCCAGTAGCATCCCGACTAGCGTTTCCTACAATGAGCAGTTCTTC; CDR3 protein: CASSIPTSVSYNEQFF
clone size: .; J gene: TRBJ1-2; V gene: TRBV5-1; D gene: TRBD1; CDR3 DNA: TGCGCCAGCAGCTTGGCCGTTGGACAGGACTATGGCTACACCTTC; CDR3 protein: CASSLAVGQDYGYTF
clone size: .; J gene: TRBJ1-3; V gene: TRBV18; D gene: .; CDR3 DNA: TGTGCCAGCTCACCATCAAGTTTAGGCAGTCTCTCTGGAAACACCATATATTTT; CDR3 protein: CASSPSSLGSLSGNTIYF
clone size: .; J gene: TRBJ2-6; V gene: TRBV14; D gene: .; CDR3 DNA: TGTGCCAGCAAAAGTTCTGGGGCCAACGTCCTGACTTTC; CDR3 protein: CASKSSGANVLTF
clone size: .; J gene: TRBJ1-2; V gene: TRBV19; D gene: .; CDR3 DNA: TGTGCCAGTAGTATAGAGCTACACAGGGAAAACTATGGCTACACCTTC; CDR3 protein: CASSIELHRENYGYTF
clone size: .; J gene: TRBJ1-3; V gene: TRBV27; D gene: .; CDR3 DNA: TGTGCCAGCAGTGGGGACACATTCTCTGGAAACACCATATATTTT; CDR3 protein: CASSGDTFSGNTIYF
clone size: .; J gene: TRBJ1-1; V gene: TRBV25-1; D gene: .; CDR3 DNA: TGTGCCAGCAGTGAATTCGGACTAGCGCTTTGGACTGAAGCTTTCTTT; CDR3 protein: CASSEFGLALWTEAFF
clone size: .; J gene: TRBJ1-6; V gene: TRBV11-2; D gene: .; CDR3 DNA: TGTGCCAGCAGCTTAGAAGGGAGCTCACCCCTCCACTTT; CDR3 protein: CASSLEGSSPLHF
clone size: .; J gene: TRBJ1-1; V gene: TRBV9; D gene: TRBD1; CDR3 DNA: TGTGCCAGCAGCGTTGGCGGGGGGACAGGGAACACTGAAGCTTTCTTT; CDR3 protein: CASSVGGGTGNTEAFF
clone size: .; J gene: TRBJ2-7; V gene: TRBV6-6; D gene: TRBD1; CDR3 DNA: TGTGCCAGCAGTTTAATACCGACAGGGGGCGGCGAGCAGTACTTC; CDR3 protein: CASSLIPTGGGEQYF
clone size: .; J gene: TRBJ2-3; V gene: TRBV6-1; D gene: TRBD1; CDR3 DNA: TGTGCCAGCAGAAACAGGGGAGGCACAGATACGCAGTATTTT; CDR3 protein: CASRNRGGTDTQYF
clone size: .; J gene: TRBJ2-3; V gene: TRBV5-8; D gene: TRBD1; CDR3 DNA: TGTGCCAGCAGCTTAGCCGGGACAGGGATTACAAATACGCAGTATTTT; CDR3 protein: CASSLAGTGITNTQYF
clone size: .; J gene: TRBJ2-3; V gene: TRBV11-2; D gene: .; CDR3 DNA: TGTGCCAGCAGCTTCGCAGGGGCAGATACGCAGTATTTT; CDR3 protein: CASSFAGADTQYF
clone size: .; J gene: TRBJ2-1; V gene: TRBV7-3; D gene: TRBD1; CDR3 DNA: TGTGCCAGCAGCTTAAGACAGGGGGCGCGCAGTGAGCAGTTCTTC; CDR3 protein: CASSLRQGARSEQFF
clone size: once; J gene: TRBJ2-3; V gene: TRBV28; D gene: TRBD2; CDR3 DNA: TGTGCCAGCAGTTTATCAGCTAGCGGGATCGATACGCAGTATTTT; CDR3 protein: CASSLSASGIDTQYF
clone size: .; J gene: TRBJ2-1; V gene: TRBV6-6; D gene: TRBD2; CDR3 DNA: TGTGCCATCATGCGGGGGTTCTCCTACAATGAGCAGTTCTTC; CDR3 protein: CAIMRGFSYNEQFF
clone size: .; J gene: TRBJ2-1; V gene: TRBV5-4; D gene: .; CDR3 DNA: TGTGCCAGCAGCTTGGAGATGACAGACTTATACAATGAGCAGTTCTTC; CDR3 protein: CASSLEMTDLYNEQFF